This T cell receptor (beta chain) was sequenced for a study of blood T cell repertoires in COVID-19 (dated by TCRdb to the early 2020s). General notes on the study: Collaborator samples came from the United States, Italy and Spain and covered acute and convalescent phases of COVID-19. The material from the prospective study consisted of cDNA or gDNA derived from T cells, B-cell-depleted T cells, or PBMCs. Deeply sampled blood TCRbeta repertoires from subjects exposed to, actively infected with, or recovered from COVID-19 were included in the dataset. A freely available public database, intended as a resource for researchers studying the immune response to SARS-CoV-2, is where the repertoires were released. Samples were obtained from the ongoing ImmuneRACE study (first 160 participants) and from 1,254 subjects provided by 6 global collaborators. Sample metadata almost always included a de-identified subject ID, COVID-19 status, age in years and sex. Where available, HLA class I and class II types were taken from metadata supplied by the sample provider and were not determined by assay-based typing. Overall results and qualifications from the work: Clinical and demographic metadata were provided uncurated, with the amount varying by source and participant.

The collaborating institutions used their own protocols to collect whole blood in K2EDTA tubes. Collaborator samples were shipped for TCRbeta analysis as frozen whole blood, isolated PBMCs, or DNA extracted from either sample type. The immunoSEQ Assay, a bias-controlled multiplex PCR, was used to amplify TCRbeta CDR3 regions from genomic DNA. The authors processed their data as follows. Nucleated cell counts per sample were estimated from amplification of reference gene primers within the assay. To quantify the absolute abundance of each unique TCRbeta CDR3 rearrangement, sequence reads were collapsed and filtered. Productive Simpson clonality was computed per sample as the square root of Simpson's diversity index over productive rearrangements. TCRdb took over this immuneACCESS table, retaining in-frame rearrangements with V and J assigned. Such tables are incomplete; in checked studies, under half of the missing clones stem from an unresolved V gene, and the remainder is unexplained. That table gives V, J and clone size, and the DNA gave D and trimming. In this sample the table shows about 45,000 clones, roughly 90% of which occur a single time. Around 17% of the sample comes from the top ten.

Taken from the germline V gene, the CDR1 and CDR2 loops are SGHTA and FQGNSA. From its cysteine to its phenylalanine, the CDR3 spans 16 amino acids. Only the CDR3 part of the read is kept: 48 bases, read in frame from the first base. V and J are trimmed by 10 bases and 0 bases, and the gene matches miss 4 bases of the junction. Notes on this clone: Its antigen has not been determined. No base-level quality is on record; no much larger clone is a single base apart.

Sequenced sample: peripheral blood. The clonotype comes from a man in his sixties or seventies with active COVID-19. The sequence is built from TRBV7-2 and TRBJ2-2; TRBD2 matches 14 bases in the middle. At the DNA level, the sequence is TGTGCCAACCCGGGACTAGCGGGGGCGAACACCGGGGAGCTGTTTTTT. Its protein is CANPGLAGANTGELFF.